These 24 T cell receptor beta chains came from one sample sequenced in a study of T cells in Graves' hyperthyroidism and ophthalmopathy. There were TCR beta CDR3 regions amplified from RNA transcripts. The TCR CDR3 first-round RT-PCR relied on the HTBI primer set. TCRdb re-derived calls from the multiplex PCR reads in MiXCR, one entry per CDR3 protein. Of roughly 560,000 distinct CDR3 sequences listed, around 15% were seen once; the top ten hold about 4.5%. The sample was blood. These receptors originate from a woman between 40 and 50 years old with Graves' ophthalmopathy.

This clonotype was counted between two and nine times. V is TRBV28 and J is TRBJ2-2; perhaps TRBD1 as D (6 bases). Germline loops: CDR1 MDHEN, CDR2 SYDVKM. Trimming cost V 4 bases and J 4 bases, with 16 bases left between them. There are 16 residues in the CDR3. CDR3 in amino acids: CASSSLLQGFTGELFF. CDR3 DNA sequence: TGTGCCAGCAGTTCTCTCCTACAGGGTTTCACCGGGGAGCTGTTTTTT. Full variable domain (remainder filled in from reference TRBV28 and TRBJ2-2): DVKVTQSSRYLVKRTGEKVFLECVQDMDHENMFWYRQDPGLGLRLIYFSYDVKMKEKGDIPEGYSVSREKKERFSLILESASTNQTSMYLCASSSLLQGFTGELFFGEGSRLTVL.

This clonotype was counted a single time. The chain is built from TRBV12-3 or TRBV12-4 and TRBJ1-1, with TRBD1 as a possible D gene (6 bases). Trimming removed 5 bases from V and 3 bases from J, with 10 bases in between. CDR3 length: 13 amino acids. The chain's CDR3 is CASSRQDYTEAFF. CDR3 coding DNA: TGTGCCAGCAGTCGACAGGATTACACTGAAGCTTTCTTT.

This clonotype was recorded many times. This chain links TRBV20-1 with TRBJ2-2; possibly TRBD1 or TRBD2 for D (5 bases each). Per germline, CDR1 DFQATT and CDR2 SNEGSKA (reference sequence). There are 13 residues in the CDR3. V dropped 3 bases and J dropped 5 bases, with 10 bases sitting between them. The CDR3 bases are TGCAGTGCTAGTGTTTGGGGGACCGGGGAGCTGTTTTTT. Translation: CSASVWGTGELFF.

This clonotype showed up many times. The CDR3 DNA reads as TGTGCCAGTAGTCATCGTTTCTCGTACCAAGAGACCCAGTACTTC. Its translation is CASSHRFSYQETQYF. V is TRBV19 and J is TRBJ2-5; D is ambiguous. The CDR3 totals 15 residues. Germline V gene data show CDR1 as LNHDA and CDR2 as SQIVND (reference sequence). Trimming cost V 5 bases and J 0 bases, with 13 bases left between them. Drawing the rest from reference TRBV19 and TRBJ2-5, the complete variable domain is DGGITQSPKYLFRKEGQNVTLSCEQNLNHDAMYWYRQDPGQGLRLIYYSQIVNDFQKGDIAEGYSVSREKKESFPLTVTSAQKNPTAFYLCASSHRFSYQETQYFGPGTRLLVL.

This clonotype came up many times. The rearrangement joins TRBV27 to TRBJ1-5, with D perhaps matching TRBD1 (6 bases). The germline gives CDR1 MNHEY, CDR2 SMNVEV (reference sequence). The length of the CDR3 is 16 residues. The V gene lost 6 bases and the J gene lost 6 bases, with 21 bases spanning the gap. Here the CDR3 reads CASSPIWGARAQPQHF. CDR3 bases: TGTGCCAGCAGCCCTATCTGGGGGGCGAGGGCTCAGCCCCAGCATTTT.

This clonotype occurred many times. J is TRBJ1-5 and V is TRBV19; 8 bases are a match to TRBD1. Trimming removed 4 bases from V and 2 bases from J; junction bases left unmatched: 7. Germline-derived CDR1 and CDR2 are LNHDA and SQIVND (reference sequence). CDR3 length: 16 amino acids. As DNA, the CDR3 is TGTGCCAGTAGTAACGACGACAGGGGAGGCAATCAGCCCCAGCATTTT. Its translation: CASSNDDRGGNQPQHF.

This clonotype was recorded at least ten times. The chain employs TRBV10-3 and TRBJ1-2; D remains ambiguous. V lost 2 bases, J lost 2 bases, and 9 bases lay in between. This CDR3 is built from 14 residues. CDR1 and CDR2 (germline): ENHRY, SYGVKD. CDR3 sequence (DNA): TGTGCCATCAGTGAGGAACAGAAGAACTATGGCTACACCTTC. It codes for CAISEEQKNYGYTF.

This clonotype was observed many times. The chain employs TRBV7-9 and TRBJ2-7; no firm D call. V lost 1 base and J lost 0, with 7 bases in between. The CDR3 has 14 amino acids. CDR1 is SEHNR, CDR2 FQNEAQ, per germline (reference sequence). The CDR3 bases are TGTGCCAGCAGCTTAGACGGCGGCTCCTACGAGCAGTACTTC. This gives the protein CASSLDGGSYEQYF.

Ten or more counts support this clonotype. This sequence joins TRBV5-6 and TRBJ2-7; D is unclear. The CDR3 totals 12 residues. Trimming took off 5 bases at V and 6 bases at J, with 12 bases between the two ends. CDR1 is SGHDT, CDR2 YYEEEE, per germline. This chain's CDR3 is CASSWPASEQYF. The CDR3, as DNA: TGTGCCAGCAGTTGGCCTGCGTCCGAGCAGTACTTC.

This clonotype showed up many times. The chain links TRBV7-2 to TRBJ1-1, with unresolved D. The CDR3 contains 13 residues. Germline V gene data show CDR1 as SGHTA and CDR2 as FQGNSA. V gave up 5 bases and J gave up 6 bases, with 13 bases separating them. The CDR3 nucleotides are TGTGCCAGCAGCCAAGGGCCCATGGCTGAAGCTTTCTTT. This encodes CASSQGPMAEAFF.

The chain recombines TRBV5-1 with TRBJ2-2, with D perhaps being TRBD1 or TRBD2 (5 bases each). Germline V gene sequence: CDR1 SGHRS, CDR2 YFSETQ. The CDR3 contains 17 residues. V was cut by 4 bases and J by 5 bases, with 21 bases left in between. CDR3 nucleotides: TGCGCCAGCAGCAAGGGGTTTGGGGAGTCGGTGACCGGGGAGCTGTTTTTT. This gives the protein CASSKGFGESVTGELFF.

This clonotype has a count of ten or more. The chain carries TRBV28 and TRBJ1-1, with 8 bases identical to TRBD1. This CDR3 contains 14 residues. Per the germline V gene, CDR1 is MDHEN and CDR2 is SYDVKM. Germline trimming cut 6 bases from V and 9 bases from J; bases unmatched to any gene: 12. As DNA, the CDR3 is TGTGCCAGCAGCACCTCCGTTGGACAGGGAAAAGCTTTCTTT. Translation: CASSTSVGQGKAFF.

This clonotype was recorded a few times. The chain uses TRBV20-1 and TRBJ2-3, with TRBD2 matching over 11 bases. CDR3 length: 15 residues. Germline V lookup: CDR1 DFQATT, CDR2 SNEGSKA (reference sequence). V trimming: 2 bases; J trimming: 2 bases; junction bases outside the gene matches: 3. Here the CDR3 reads CSARLAGGDTDTQYF. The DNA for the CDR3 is TGCAGTGCTAGATTAGCGGGAGGGGACACAGATACGCAGTATTTT.

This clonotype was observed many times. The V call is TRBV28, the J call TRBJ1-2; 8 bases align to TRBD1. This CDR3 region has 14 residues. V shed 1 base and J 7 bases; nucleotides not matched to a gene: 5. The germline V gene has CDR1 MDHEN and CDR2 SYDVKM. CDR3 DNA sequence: TGTGCCAGCAGTTTATCGGACAGGGACGGTGGCTACACCTTC. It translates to CASSLSDRDGGYTF.

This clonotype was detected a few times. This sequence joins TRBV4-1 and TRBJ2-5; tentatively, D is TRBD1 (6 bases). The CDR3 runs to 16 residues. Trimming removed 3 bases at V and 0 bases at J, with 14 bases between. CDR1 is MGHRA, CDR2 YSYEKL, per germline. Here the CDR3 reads CASSHLWTADQETQYF. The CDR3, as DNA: TGCGCCAGCAGCCATTTATGGACAGCCGACCAAGAGACCCAGTACTTC.

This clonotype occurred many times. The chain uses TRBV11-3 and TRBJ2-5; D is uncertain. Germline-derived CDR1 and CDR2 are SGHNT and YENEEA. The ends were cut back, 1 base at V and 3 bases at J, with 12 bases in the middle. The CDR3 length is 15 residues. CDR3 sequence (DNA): TGTGCCAGCAGCTTAGTCAGGTCAAGGGAAGAGACCCAGTACTTC. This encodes CASSLVRSREETQYF.

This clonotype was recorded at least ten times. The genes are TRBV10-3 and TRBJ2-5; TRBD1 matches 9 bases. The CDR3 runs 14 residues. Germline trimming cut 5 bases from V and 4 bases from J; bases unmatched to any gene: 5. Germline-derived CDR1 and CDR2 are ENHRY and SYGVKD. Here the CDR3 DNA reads TGTGCCATCAGTCCACAGGGGGCCGGAGAGACCCAGTACTTC. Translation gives CAISPQGAGETQYF.

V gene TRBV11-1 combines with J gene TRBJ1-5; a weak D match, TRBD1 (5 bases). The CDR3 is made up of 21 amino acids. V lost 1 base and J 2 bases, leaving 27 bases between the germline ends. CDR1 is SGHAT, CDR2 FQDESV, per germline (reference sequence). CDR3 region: CASSLVLEGRFRTEGNQPQHF. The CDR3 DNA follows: TGTGCCAGCAGCTTAGTGCTGGAGGGGCGGTTTCGGACTGAGGGCAATCAGCCCCAGCATTTT.

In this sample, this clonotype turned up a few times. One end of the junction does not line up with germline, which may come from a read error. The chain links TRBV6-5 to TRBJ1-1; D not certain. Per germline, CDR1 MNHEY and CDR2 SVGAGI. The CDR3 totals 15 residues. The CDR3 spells CASSYSDPSNIEAFF. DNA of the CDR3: TGTGCCAGCAGTTACTCGGACCCCTCGAACATTGAAGCTTTCTTT.

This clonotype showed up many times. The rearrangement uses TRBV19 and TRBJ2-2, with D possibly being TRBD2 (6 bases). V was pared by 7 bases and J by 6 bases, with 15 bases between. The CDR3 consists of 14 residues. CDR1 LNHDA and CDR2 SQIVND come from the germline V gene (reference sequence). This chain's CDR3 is CASNSSPGAGELFF. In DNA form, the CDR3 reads TGTGCCAGTAACTCTAGTCCGGGGGCCGGGGAGCTGTTTTTT. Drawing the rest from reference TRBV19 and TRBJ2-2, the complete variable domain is DGGITQSPKYLFRKEGQNVTLSCEQNLNHDAMYWYRQDPGQGLRLIYYSQIVNDFQKGDIAEGYSVSREKKESFPLTVTSAQKNPTAFYLCASNSSPGAGELFFGEGSRLTVL.

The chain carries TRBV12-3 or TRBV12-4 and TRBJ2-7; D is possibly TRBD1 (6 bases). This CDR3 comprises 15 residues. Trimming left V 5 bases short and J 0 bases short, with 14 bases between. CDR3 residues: CASSRTTGSSYEQYF. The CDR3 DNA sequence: TGTGCCAGCAGTCGTACTACAGGGAGCTCCTACGAGCAGTACTTC.

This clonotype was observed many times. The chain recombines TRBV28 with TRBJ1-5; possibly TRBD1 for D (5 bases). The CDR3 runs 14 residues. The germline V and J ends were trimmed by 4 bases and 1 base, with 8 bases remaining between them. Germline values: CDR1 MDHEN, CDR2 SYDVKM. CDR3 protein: CASSSQASNQPQHF. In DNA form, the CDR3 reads TGTGCCAGCAGTTCACAGGCAAGCAATCAGCCCCAGCATTTT.

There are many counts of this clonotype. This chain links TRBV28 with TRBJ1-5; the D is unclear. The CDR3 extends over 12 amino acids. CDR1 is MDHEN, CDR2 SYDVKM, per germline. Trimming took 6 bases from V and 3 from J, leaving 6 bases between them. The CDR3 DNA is TGTGCCAGCAGGGACGCCAATCAGCCCCAGCATTTT. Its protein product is CASRDANQPQHF.

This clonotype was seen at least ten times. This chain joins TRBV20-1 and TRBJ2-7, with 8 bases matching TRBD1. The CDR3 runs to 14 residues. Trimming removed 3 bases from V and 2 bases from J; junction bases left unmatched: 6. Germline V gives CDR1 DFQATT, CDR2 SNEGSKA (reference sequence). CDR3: CSASQGTGAYEQYF. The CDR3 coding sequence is TGCAGTGCTAGTCAGGGGACAGGAGCCTACGAGCAGTACTTC.